This TCR beta chain appears in the sequencing data of a study of T-cell memory formation after mild COVID-19. Overall study: Largely, TCR clusters stayed within a single donor.

This clonotype was counted at least ten times. The antigen is not known. The CDR3 is 14 residues long. The V and J ends lost 3 bases and 2 bases, in that order; junction bases with no gene match: 2. The V gene's germline CDR1 is SGDLS and CDR2 YYNGEE. One entry per CDR3 protein results from TCRdb running MiXCR on the 5' RACE reads. This sample has about 240,000 distinct CDR3 sequences; 8% to 9.5% occur once, and the top ten carry 22%. General study results and limits: Second-wave clones reaching peak frequency on day 37 lacked confirmed SARS-CoV-2 specificity.

This chain uses TRBV9 with TRBJ2-3; TRBD1 matches 8 bases. The clonotype comes from a young man who had mild COVID-19 (a few samples of this study predate the infection). Cell type and time point are not known. The sample comprised PBMCs or a T cell subset sorted from them (not recorded which). Here the CDR3 reads CASSGGQVTDTQYF. The CDR3 DNA sequence: TGTGCCAGCAGCGGGGGACAGGTCACAGATACGCAGTATTTT.